These 15 T cell receptor beta chains came from one sample sequenced in a study of shared clonotypes between healthy human individuals. Sequencing was performed with immunoSEQ multiplex PCR; in TCRdb, only in-frame clones are kept and a portion is missing. The sample lists about 1.1 million clones, approximately 78% occurring once. Sequencing was performed on memory CD4+ T cells from PBMCs. Sample subset: CD45RA-negative fraction. These receptors were obtained from a man between 18 and 35 years old in good health. Some clones in this sample may be carry-over from other donors' samples.

The V call is TRBV25-1, the J call TRBJ2-7; the D is unclear. V was pared by 3 bases and J by 2 bases, with 14 bases between. The length of the CDR3 is 15 residues. Per germline, CDR1 MGHDK and CDR2 SYGVNS. The CDR3 coding sequence is TGTGCCAGCAGTGATGATAGGACCCGAACCTACGAGCAGTACTTC. This codes for CASSDDRTRTYEQYF.

V usage is TRBV14 and J usage is TRBJ1-1, with D perhaps TRBD1 (6 bases). Deletions cut 4 bases from V and 6 bases from J, with 27 bases between. Germline CDR1 and CDR2: SGHDN and FVKESK. This CDR3 is 18 amino acids long. The CDR3 DNA sequence: TGTGCCAGCAGCCGCACGAAAATCCGGGACATGTCCCCCGCTGAAGCTTTCTTT. Encoded protein: CASSRTKIRDMSPAEAFF.

A word on this clone: At one end the junction does not follow the germline gene, possibly because of a read error. The chain joins TRBV28 to TRBJ1-5; D perhaps matches TRBD1 (5 bases). The CDR3 spans 11 residues. CDR1 is MDHEN, CDR2 SYDVKM, per germline. DNA of the CDR3: TGTGCCAGCAGTTTAGCGGGGGAGAGTTGGTTT. This encodes CASSLAGESWF.

The gene calls are TRBV5-1 and TRBJ2-3; 7 bases align to TRBD1. This CDR3 spans 15 amino acids. Germline V gene sequence: CDR1 SGHRS, CDR2 YFSETQ. V was pared by 0 bases and J by 2 bases, with 3 bases of the junction left unmatched. The CDR3 reads CASSLGQGLTDTQYF. CDR3 nucleotide sequence: TGCGCCAGCAGCTTGGGACAGGGTCTCACAGATACGCAGTATTTT.

V is TRBV4-1 and J is TRBJ2-1; TRBD1 matches 7 bases. With V trimmed by 4 bases and J by 4 bases, 7 bases remained unmatched. Germline lookup yields CDR1 MGHRA and CDR2 YSYEKL. The CDR3 totals 15 residues. The CDR3: CASSPTGQRYNEQFF. The CDR3 region has the DNA TGCGCCAGCAGCCCGACAGGGCAGAGGTACAATGAGCAGTTCTTC.

This chain uses TRBV11-1 with TRBJ2-3; 7 positions agree with TRBD2. The CDR3 contains 17 residues. With V trimmed by 5 bases and J by 4 bases, 15 bases remained unmatched. Germline loops: CDR1 SGHAT, CDR2 FQDESV (reference sequence). For the CDR3, the DNA is TGTGCCAGCAGCCCTAGGGTAAGGGAGGGCCTAGCAGATACGCAGTATTTT. This translates into CASSPRVREGLADTQYF.

The J gene is TRBJ2-1, the V gene TRBV25-1; weak D call: TRBD2 (6 bases). This CDR3 contains 15 residues. V was shortened by 3 bases and J by 7 bases, with 16 bases between the two germline ends. CDR1 is MGHDK and CDR2 is SYGVNS in the germline V gene. CDR3 DNA: TGTGCCAGCAGTGATCCCTCGGGTGGGGGGAATGAGCAGTTCTTC. Translating gives CASSDPSGGGNEQFF.

V gene TRBV5-1 combines with J gene TRBJ2-3; 8 nucleotides align to TRBD1. Germline V lookup: CDR1 SGHRS, CDR2 YFSETQ. The V and J ends lost 4 bases and 5 bases, in that order; junction bases with no gene match: 12. This CDR3 is built from 16 residues. The CDR3 DNA follows: TGCGCCAGCAGCCCCCAGGGGACAACAGGGGGAGATACGCAGTATTTT. Translated, it gives CASSPQGTTGGDTQYF.

The chain links TRBV7-3 to TRBJ2-2; D is uncertain. Germline CDR1 and CDR2: SGHTA and FQGTGA. The CDR3 runs to 15 residues. V was clipped by 5 bases and J by 8 bases, with 18 bases between them. The CDR3: CASSPGVGLGGELFF. The CDR3, as DNA: TGTGCCAGCAGCCCGGGTGTGGGCCTAGGAGGGGAGCTGTTTTTT.

The rearrangement links TRBV27 to TRBJ2-5, with 11 bases that match TRBD2. The germline V gene has CDR1 MNHEY and CDR2 SMNVEV (reference sequence). This CDR3 is 18 amino acids long. J gave up 4 bases and V 8 bases, and 18 bases lay outside the gene matches. DNA of the CDR3: TGTGCCAGCTTTCCCACAGGATCCGGGCTAGCGGGAGGAGAGACCCAGTACTTC. Translating it yields CASFPTGSGLAGGETQYF.

The chain recombines TRBV6-1 with TRBJ1-3, with 7 bases fitting TRBD1. Trimming at V came to 6 bases and at J to 0 bases, leaving 5 bases not matched to a gene. The CDR3 has 15 residues. Looked up from germline, CDR1 is MNHNS and CDR2 is SASEGT. The CDR3 spells CASSAGQTSGNTIYF. Here the CDR3 DNA reads TGTGCCAGCAGCGCGGGACAGACCTCTGGAAACACCATATATTTT.

This sequence joins TRBV7-6 and TRBJ2-1; TRBD2 matches at 11 bases. Per germline, CDR1 SGHVS and CDR2 FNYEAQ. Trimming at V came to 5 bases and at J to 7 bases, leaving 10 bases not matched to a gene. CDR3 size: 16 residues. Here the CDR3 reads CASSLMGTSGWNEQFF. The CDR3, as DNA: TGTGCCAGCAGCCTCATGGGGACTAGCGGTTGGAATGAGCAGTTCTTC.

The chain is built from TRBV14 and TRBJ2-7; the D is unclear. This CDR3 has 12 amino acids. Per the germline V gene, CDR1 is SGHDN and CDR2 is FVKESK. Deletions cut 1 base from V and 10 bases from J, with 11 bases between. The CDR3 loop reads CASSQGRGLQYF. CDR3 bases: TGTGCCAGCAGCCAAGGAAGAGGTCTCCAGTACTTC.

This clone was recorded only once. V usage is TRBV5-1 and J usage is TRBJ1-4; TRBD1 matches 8 bases. The CDR3 is 14 amino acids. Looked up from germline, CDR1 is SGHRS and CDR2 is YFSETQ. Trimming cost V 2 bases and J 8 bases; bases outside gene matches: 5. CDR3 sequence: CASSFAGGGEKLFF. Written as DNA, the CDR3 is TGCGCCAGCAGCTTCGCAGGGGGCGGAGAAAAACTGTTTTTT.

This chain uses TRBV30 with TRBJ2-4; D ambiguous. The CDR3 length is 12 residues. V dropped 0 bases and J dropped 6 bases, with 6 bases sitting between them. The germline V gene encodes CDR1 GTSNPN and CDR2 SVGIG (reference sequence). The CDR3 reads CAWSVLPNIQYF. For the CDR3, the DNA is TGTGCCTGGAGTGTGTTACCAAACATTCAGTACTTC.